The sequence of this T cell receptor (beta chain) was determined in a study of blood T cells in healthy people across ages. Study-wide points: Higher diversity, along with more naive CD4+ cells, distinguished long-lived donors from aged donors.

The CDR3 covers 15 residues. Germline loops: CDR1 MNHEY, CDR2 SMNVEV (reference sequence). A second PCR, run for roughly 7 to 12 cycles, used a sample-barcoded 5' primer plus a J-beta primer mix. Every single cDNA molecule received a tag from a template-switch adaptor with 12 random nucleotides. Each CDR3 protein gets one entry after TCRdb re-called the 5' RACE reads with MiXCR. This sample has 1.5 million or so distinct CDR3 sequences, with roughly 43% found just once. Points on this clonotype: Antigen unknown.

This chain uses TRBV27 with TRBJ2-7; D could derive from TRBD1 or TRBD2 (5 bases each). The DNA end lines up better with TRBJ2-5; the J call may be wrong. Sequences were obtained from blood. The clonotype comes from a woman aged 18 to 35 in good health. The CDR3 spells CASSLSGVAWETQYF. In DNA, the CDR3 is TGTGCCAGCAGTTTATCGGGGGTAGCATGGGAGACCCAGTACTTC.